The 27 T cell receptor beta chains in this list originate from one sample, sequenced in a study of T-cell memory formation after mild COVID-19. TCRdb passed the 5' RACE reads through MiXCR, listing each CDR3 protein once. The table includes approximately 180,000 distinct CDR3 sequences, approximately 16% detected once. The sequenced sample was PBMCs or a T cell subset sorted from them (not recorded which). These receptor sequences come from an adult woman who had mild COVID-19 (a few samples of this study predate the infection). Cell type and time point are not known.

V usage is TRBV7-3 and J usage is TRBJ2-7; 8 nucleotides line up with TRBD2. The length of the CDR3 is 14 residues. V lost 5 bases and J lost 5; bases outside the gene matches: 8. Germline values: CDR1 SGHTA, CDR2 FQGTGA. CDR3 protein: CASSPGGVANEQYF. Written as DNA, the CDR3 is TGTGCCAGCAGCCCCGGGGGGGTCGCCAACGAGCAGTACTTC. Full variable domain (outside the CDR3, taken from reference TRBV7-3 and TRBJ2-7): GAGVSQTPSNKVTEKGKYVELRCDPISGHTALYWYRQSLGQGPEFLIYFQGTGAADDSGLPNDRFFAVRPEGSVSTLKIQRTERGDSAVYLCASSPGGVANEQYFGPGTRLTVT.

This clonotype has only a few counts. The rearrangement joins TRBV5-1 to TRBJ1-1, with 7 bases matching TRBD1. CDR3 length equals 14 residues. CDR1 and CDR2 from the germline V gene are SGHRS and YFSETQ. Trimming took 3 bases from V and 2 from J; bases not matched to a gene: 4. CDR3 residues: CASSSQGPNTEAFF. CDR3 nucleotide sequence: TGCGCCAGCAGCTCACAGGGGCCCAACACTGAAGCTTTCTTT.

In this sample, this clonotype turned up a few times. The rearrangement links TRBV5-1 to TRBJ2-1; a possible D gene is TRBD1 (6 bases). V was clipped by 1 base and J by 1 base, with 9 bases between them. This CDR3 is built from 15 residues. Germline CDR1 is SGHRS and CDR2 is YFSETQ. The CDR3 nucleotides are TGCGCCAGCAGCTTGTCAGGGGAGTCCTACAATGAGCAGTTCTTC. Protein sequence: CASSLSGESYNEQFF.

This clonotype was observed a few times. The chain has TRBV6-5 and TRBJ1-5; D is perhaps TRBD1 (5 bases). Germline-derived CDR1 and CDR2 are MNHEY and SVGAGI. The CDR3 has 14 residues. V was clipped by 5 bases and J by 6 bases, with 14 bases between them. CDR3 coding DNA: TGTGCCAGCAGTAGAGACAGCGCGGGTCAGCCCCAGCATTTT. Translated, it gives CASSRDSAGQPQHF.

This clonotype showed up just a few times. The rearrangement joins TRBV12-3 or TRBV12-4 to TRBJ1-1, with TRBD1 as a possible D gene (5 bases). Trimming shortened V by 5 bases and J by 4 bases, and 11 bases separated the two germline ends. The CDR3 consists of 13 residues. The CDR3 region is CASSAGQSTEAFF. The CDR3 coding sequence is TGTGCCAGCAGTGCTGGACAATCCACTGAAGCTTTCTTT.

The chain recombines TRBV11-2 with TRBJ2-2, with TRBD1 matching over 8 bases. Per germline, CDR1 SGHAT and CDR2 FQNNGV. The trim removed 5 bases at V and 4 bases at J, leaving 9 bases unmatched. The CDR3 is made up of 16 amino acids. Here the CDR3 DNA reads TGTGCCAGCAGCCGGAGACAGGGGCCCGTCACCGGGGAGCTGTTTTTT. Amino acids: CASSRRQGPVTGELFF.

V and J are TRBV20-1 and TRBJ2-7; TRBD1 is a possible D gene (5 bases). Germline CDR1 and CDR2: DFQATT and SNEGSKA (reference sequence). Trimming removed 5 bases from V and 5 bases from J, with 19 bases in between. This CDR3 comprises 14 residues. CDR3 sequence (DNA): TGCAGTGCTGCGCTGGGAAAGGGGTTCAACGAGCAGTACTTC. Protein product: CSAALGKGFNEQYF.

The chain uses TRBV5-1 and TRBJ1-2; D remains ambiguous. Germline CDR1 and CDR2: SGHRS and YFSETQ. The ends were cut back, 5 bases at V and 8 bases at J, with 19 bases in the middle. CDR3 length equals 14 residues. The CDR3 bases are TGCGCCAGCAGACAAGATACCGCGGGCGGAGGCTACACCTTC. Residues: CASRQDTAGGGYTF.

A few counts support this clonotype. The rearrangement joins TRBV5-1 to TRBJ2-7; 9 nucleotides agree with TRBD2. CDR3 length equals 14 residues. The trim removed 5 bases at V and 2 bases at J, leaving 5 bases unmatched. Germline V gene data show CDR1 as SGHRS and CDR2 as YFSETQ. The CDR3 nucleotides read TGCGCCAGCAGAGGCGGGGGGGCTACCTACGAGCAGTACTTC. This translates into CASRGGGATYEQYF.

This clonotype was observed a single time. This rearrangement joins TRBV4-1 to TRBJ2-7; weak D call: TRBD1 (5 bases). In germline, CDR1 is MGHRA, CDR2 YSYEKL. The V end lost 4 bases, the J end lost 1 base, and 11 bases lay between the germline ends. The CDR3 has 14 amino acids. CDR3: CASSPRAGSYEQYF. The CDR3 DNA reads as TGCGCCAGCAGCCCCCGCGCAGGGTCCTACGAGCAGTACTTC.

This clonotype was recorded many times. This chain uses TRBV15 with TRBJ2-5, with D uncertain. The V gene lost 1 base and the J gene lost 2 bases, with 5 bases spanning the gap. The CDR3 runs 13 residues. Germline CDR1 and CDR2: LNHNV and YYDKDF (reference sequence). Written as DNA, the CDR3 is TGTGCCACCAGCAGAGGCCTTCAAGAGACCCAGTACTTC. Translation: CATSRGLQETQYF.

The chain combines TRBV5-1 with TRBJ2-5; D unresolved. This CDR3 is built from 13 residues. Germline CDR1 is SGHRS and CDR2 is YFSETQ. With 0 bases removed from V and 5 bases from J, the gap between germline ends came to 8 bases. The CDR3 loop reads CASSLDSWETQYF. The CDR3 DNA follows: TGCGCCAGCAGCTTGGATTCTTGGGAGACCCAGTACTTC.

V usage is TRBV9 and J usage is TRBJ1-1, with D perhaps matching TRBD1 (6 bases). Per the germline V gene, CDR1 is SGDLS and CDR2 is YYNGEE. The CDR3 extends over 14 amino acids. Trimming took off 2 bases at V and 1 base at J, with 9 bases between the two ends. In DNA, the CDR3 is TGTGCCAGCAGCGTGGGGGGCAGGAACACTGAAGCTTTCTTT. Its translation: CASSVGGRNTEAFF.

V gene TRBV24-1 combines with J gene TRBJ2-3; 9 bases map to TRBD2. The CDR3 spans 17 residues. From germline, CDR1 is KGHDR and CDR2 SFDVKD. V trimming: 4 bases; J trimming: 2 bases; junction bases outside the gene matches: 9. The CDR3 DNA sequence: TGTGCCACCAGTGACCCCGCGGCTAGCGGGGACACAGATACGCAGTATTTT. Protein sequence: CATSDPAASGDTDTQYF.

The chain recombines TRBV18 with TRBJ1-1, with D unresolved. CDR1 KGHSH and CDR2 LQKENI come from the germline V gene. Trimming pared 6 bases from V and 0 bases from J, leaving 14 bases between. The length of the CDR3 is 15 residues. DNA for the CDR3: TGTGCCAGCTCCCCGGCAGCAGCCTTGAACACTGAAGCTTTCTTT. Its protein product is CASSPAAALNTEAFF.

This clonotype was seen more than once but under ten times. The chain couples TRBV30 to TRBJ1-2, with D maybe TRBD1 (5 bases). Per germline, CDR1 GTSNPN and CDR2 SVGIG (reference sequence). V gave up 3 bases and J gave up 8 bases, with 13 bases separating them. The CDR3 covers 12 residues. The CDR3 DNA reads as TGTGCCTGGAGCGAAGGGGCTCCGGGCTACACCTTC. Amino acids: CAWSEGAPGYTF.

This clonotype has ten or more counts. The V call is TRBV12-3 or TRBV12-4, the J call TRBJ2-3; no reliable D call. Between the trimmed V and J ends, which lost 7 bases and 3 bases, there was a span of 14 bases. The CDR3 spans 14 residues. The CDR3, as DNA: TGTGCCAGCAATCCTCTGGACGGAACAGATACGCAGTATTTT. Translating gives CASNPLDGTDTQYF.

This clonotype was picked up a small number of times. The chain combines TRBV28 with TRBJ2-7, with 8 nucleotides matching TRBD2. Per the germline V gene, CDR1 is MDHEN and CDR2 is SYDVKM. Trimming at V came to 5 bases and at J to 6 bases, leaving 12 bases not matched to a gene. This CDR3 is built from 15 residues. The CDR3 DNA reads as TGTGCCAGCAGTCAACCCGGGACTAGATACAGCGAGCAGTACTTC. Translated: CASSQPGTRYSEQYF.

The chain uses TRBV20-1 and TRBJ1-1; 12 positions match TRBD1. V gave up 1 base and J gave up 3 bases; unmatched junction bases: 6. Germline V gene lookup returns CDR1 DFQATT and CDR2 SNEGSKA (reference sequence). The CDR3 has 16 residues. In DNA form, the CDR3 reads TGCAGTGCTAGAGCCCGGGACAGGGGGCGGTACACTGAAGCTTTCTTT. This codes for CSARARDRGRYTEAFF.

In DNA, the CDR3 is TGTGCCAGCAGTTTACCCTCTCCCCCCGGACTAGCGTCAACGCAGTATTTT. It encodes CASSLPSPPGLASTQYF. The chain recombines TRBV27 with TRBJ2-3, with 9 nucleotides matching TRBD2. The CDR3 spans 17 residues. J lost 9 bases, V lost 2 bases, and 15 bases had no gene match. Germline CDR1 reads MNHEY; CDR2 reads SMNVEV (reference sequence).

The chain uses TRBV15 and TRBJ2-1; perhaps TRBD1 as D (5 bases). Trimming removed 1 base at V and 5 bases at J, with 18 bases between. CDR1 and CDR2 (germline): LNHNV, YYDKDF (reference sequence). The CDR3 totals 17 residues. CDR3 amino acids: CATSRVTERKGHNEQFF. The CDR3, as DNA: TGTGCCACCAGCAGAGTAACGGAGAGAAAGGGGCACAATGAGCAGTTCTTC.

This clonotype came up a few times. The chain is built from TRBV18 and TRBJ1-2; possible D gene TRBD1, 6 bases. Germline CDR1 reads KGHSH; CDR2 reads LQKENI. This CDR3 is built from 13 residues. V was pared by 5 bases and J by 4 bases, with 11 bases between. The CDR3 DNA reads as TGTGCCAGCTCAGCCGACAGGAGCTATGGCTACACCTTC. It specifies CASSADRSYGYTF.

Written as DNA, the CDR3 is TGTGCCAGCAGAAAACAGGGGTCCTATAGCAATCAGCCCCAGCATTTT. Amino acid sequence: CASRKQGSYSNQPQHF. V and J are TRBV6-4 and TRBJ1-5; 7 bases are shared with TRBD1. Unmatched junction bases numbered 8, after V lost 6 bases and J lost 0 bases. CDR1 MRHNA and CDR2 SNTAGT come from the germline V gene. The CDR3 runs 16 residues.

This clonotype was counted between two and nine times. The V and J genes are TRBV12-3 or TRBV12-4 and TRBJ1-2, with 7 bases lining up with TRBD1. The CDR3 loop spans 13 amino acids. After removal of 6 bases from V and 6 bases from J, the junction contained 7 bases not matched to a gene. Written as DNA, the CDR3 is TGTGCCAGCAGCATCACAGGGGCGGATGGCTACACCTTC. This codes for CASSITGADGYTF.

This clonotype was recorded at least ten times. The V call is TRBV5-1, the J call TRBJ2-1; D gene unclear. The germline V and J ends were trimmed by 0 bases and 4 bases, with 5 bases remaining between them. Germline V gene sequence: CDR1 SGHRS, CDR2 YFSETQ. CDR3 length equals 13 residues. CDR3 DNA: TGCGCCAGCAGCTTGGGTGTTTACAATGAGCAGTTCTTC. Translated, it gives CASSLGVYNEQFF.

This chain joins TRBV10-3 and TRBJ1-1, with TRBD1 as a possible D gene (5 bases). Germline lookup yields CDR1 ENHRY and CDR2 SYGVKD. V dropped 5 bases and J dropped 6 bases, with 16 bases sitting between them. The CDR3 is 14 amino acids. CDR3 DNA: TGTGCCATCAGTATGACCGGGACGGGCTCTGAAGCTTTCTTT. Translating it yields CAISMTGTGSEAFF.

In its sample, this clonotype was seen a few times. The chain joins TRBV11-3 to TRBJ2-3; D not resolved. The CDR3 is 15 residues long. Trimming left V 6 bases short and J 1 base short, with 14 bases between. Germline CDR1 and CDR2: SGHNT and YENEEA. As DNA, the CDR3 is TGTGCCAGCAGACGTAAGGAGACTCGCACAGATACGCAGTATTTT. Protein: CASRRKETRTDTQYF.